The clone carrying this T cell receptor (beta chain) was seen once. With 1 base removed from V and 5 bases from J, the gap between germline ends came to 10 bases. Germline V gene lookup returns CDR1 SGHAT and CDR2 FQNNGV. CDR3 length equals 14 residues. These data come from a study of blood T cell repertoires in COVID-19. The assay was immunoSEQ multiplex PCR, and TCRdb's table has in-frame clones only and misses some. The repertoire holds about 280,000 clones, with approximately 81% as singletons. The study drew participants aged roughly 18 to 95 years from approximately 25 US areas. Assignment of participants to cohorts was predicated upon participant-reported clinical history.

The sequence derives from a woman aged 45 to 65 who had recovered from COVID-19. The sequencing input was PBMCs or T cells enriched from blood (not recorded which). The rearrangement uses TRBV11-2 and TRBJ2-3; D may be TRBD2 (6 bases). CDR3 amino acids: CASSLVLAQDTQYF. CDR3 bases: TGTGCCAGCAGCTTAGTACTAGCCCAAGATACGCAGTATTTT.